The source of this T cell receptor (beta chain) is a study of T cell changes during pregnancy in multiple sclerosis. Measured with immunoSEQ multiplex PCR; TCRdb has only the in-frame clones, and not every one. This table holds roughly 93,000 clones, around 92% found once. CDR1 is MRHNA and CDR2 is SNTAGT in the germline V gene. This CDR3 is 15 amino acids long. Trimming pared 0 bases from V and 6 bases from J, leaving 12 bases between. The sequence was collected from a female donor in good health, enrolled as a control in a pregnancy study. V is TRBV6-4 and J is TRBJ2-1, with D maybe TRBD2 (6 bases). The input for sequencing was peripheral blood, taken after pregnancy. CDR3 sequence: CASSDSKSSANEQFF. In DNA, the CDR3 is TGTGCCAGCAGTGACTCAAAGTCTAGCGCCAATGAGCAGTTCTTC.